This record concerns one T cell receptor (beta chain) sequence. PBMC DNA, left unsorted, was sequenced on ten immunoSEQ deep assay plates. Generated by immunoSEQ multiplex PCR, the TCRdb table keeps only in-frame clones and is missing some. The sample yields about 500,000 clones, 70% to 80% seen once. This entry comes from a study of shared clonotypes between healthy human individuals. For the study at large: A few men and a couple of women, aged 18 to 49, were donors.

V was clipped by 6 bases and J by 0 bases; unmatched bases: 8. Germline-derived CDR1 and CDR2 are SQVTM and ANQGSEA. The length of the CDR3 is 15 residues. The chain is built from TRBV29-1 and TRBJ2-1; 7 bases are a match to TRBD1. The clonotype was recovered from a woman aged 40 to 50 in good health. Some clones in this sample may be carry-over from other donors' samples. Sequenced sample: PBMCs. CDR3 protein: CSVRQGPNSYNEQFF. CDR3 coding DNA: TGCAGCGTAAGACAGGGCCCGAACTCCTACAATGAGCAGTTCTTC.